These T cell receptor beta chains were read from a single sample in a study of lymphopenia after photon versus proton radiotherapy. Repertoires were generated with immunoSEQ multiplex PCR, while TCRdb's copy carries only in-frame clones and drops some. The table shows 18,000 or so clones, with roughly nine tenths occurring only once. The sequenced sample was peripheral blood, obtained from a patient treated with proton-based radiotherapy. These receptor sequences come from a man between 70 and 80 years old with pancreatic cancer. CDR3s include the opening cysteine and the closing phenylalanine or tryptophan. The order of the fields is CDR3 DNA, CDR3 protein, J gene, D gene, V gene, clone size. A D gene is named only where the DNA matches it firmly. Expanded clones are given a class, and other clones once, few, many or no size at all.

TGTGCCAGCAGTTCGGGCAGAATCTATGGCTACACCTTC CASSSGRIYGYTF TRBJ1-2 NA TRBV6-5 few
TGTGCCAGCAGCCAAGATCTAGCGAGCTCCTACGAGCAGTACTTC CASSQDLASSYEQYF TRBJ2-7 NA TRBV4-2 NA
TGTGCCAGCAGCTTAAGTGCGAACACTGAAGCTTTCTTT CASSLSANTEAFF TRBJ1-1 NA TRBV7-3 medium-sized
TGTGCCAGCAGTGAAGCGCTTCGGGTGGAGGCCCGGAAAGGGGCGCAGTTCTTC CASSEALRVEARKGAQFF TRBJ2-1 NA TRBV6-1 NA
TGTGCCAGCAGCCCCCTTTCTGGAAACACCATATATTTT CASSPLSGNTIYF TRBJ1-3 NA TRBV9 NA
TGTGCCAGCAGTGGACTAGCGGGGAGATACTACGAGCAGTACTTC CASSGLAGRYYEQYF TRBJ2-7 TRBD2 TRBV2 NA
TGTGCCAGCAGAAGCCCTAACAGGGTTCAAACTGAAGCTTTCTTT CASRSPNRVQTEAFF TRBJ1-1 NA TRBV6-1 NA
TGTGCCAGCTCACCTAATTACGAGCAGTACTTC CASSPNYEQYF TRBJ2-7 NA TRBV18 few
TGTGCCAGTAGTACGACAGGGGCTAGCACAGATACGCAGTATTTT CASSTTGASTDTQYF TRBJ2-3 TRBD1 TRBV19 NA
TGTGCCATCAGTGAGTCTAGCGGGGGGGCCTCCAATGAGCAGTTCTTC CAISESSGGASNEQFF TRBJ2-1 TRBD2 TRBV10-3 NA
TGTGCCAGCTCCCACGACAACTATGGCTACACCTTC CASSHDNYGYTF TRBJ1-2 NA TRBV18 NA
TGTGCCAGCAGCACCCTTGGGAGCACAGATACGCAGTATTTT CASSTLGSTDTQYF TRBJ2-3 NA TRBV9 NA
TGTGCCAGTAGTATTGTTTCTAGCGGGGGGCCGAACACCGGGGAGCTGTTTTTT CASSIVSSGGPNTGELFF TRBJ2-2 TRBD2 TRBV19 NA
TGCGCCAGCAGCCAAGACGGGGGCAGGGCCCGCGAGCAGTACTTC CASSQDGGRAREQYF TRBJ2-7 NA TRBV4-1 once
TGTGCCAGCAGTGTATCTGGCTCGGATTGGAACTACACCTTC CASSVSGSDWNYTF TRBJ1-2 NA TRBV2 NA
TGTGCCAGCAGCCTACCCCGAGGGGGAATGAACACTGAAGCTTTCTTT CASSLPRGGMNTEAFF TRBJ1-1 NA TRBV5-6 NA
TGTGCCAGCAGCTCAACGGGCACAGAGCAGTACTTC CASSSTGTEQYF TRBJ2-7 NA TRBV7-2 NA
TGCGCCAGCAGCCCCATCGGACCGAACATGAACACTGAAGCTTTCTTT CASSPIGPNMNTEAFF TRBJ1-1 NA TRBV5-1 NA
TGTGCCAGCAGCTTGGCAACTAGTAAAGCCGGGGAGCTGTTTTTT CASSLATSKAGELFF TRBJ2-2 NA TRBV5-5 once
TGTGCCAGCAGCGCCATGGGCGAGCAGTACTTC CASSAMGEQYF TRBJ2-7 NA TRBV7-2 NA
TGTGCCATCCAGGGTCTCTCTGGAAACACCATATATTTT CAIQGLSGNTIYF TRBJ1-3 NA TRBV10-3 NA
TGTGCCTGCCAGGGACAGGGAGGTTCACCCCTCCACTTT CACQGQGGSPLHF TRBJ1-6 TRBD1 TRBV30 NA
TGTGCCACCAGCAAAGGGACAGGGGACACCGGGGAGCTGTTTTTT CATSKGTGDTGELFF TRBJ2-2 TRBD1 TRBV15 NA
TGTGCCAGCTCACGGGACGGCGACACTGAAGCTTTCTTT CASSRDGDTEAFF TRBJ1-1 NA TRBV18 NA
TGCAGCGTTGACCGCGACCCGCACGCGGACAATGAGCAGTTCTTC CSVDRDPHADNEQFF TRBJ2-1 NA TRBV29-1 NA
TGTGCCACTACAGGGGGCGTTGGGACCGGGGAGCTGTTTTTT CATTGGVGTGELFF TRBJ2-2 TRBD1 TRBV7-9 NA
TGTGCCAGCAGCCAAGGGGGGGCCGGGACAGATACGCAGTATTTT CASSQGGAGTDTQYF TRBJ2-3 NA TRBV14 NA
TGCGCCAGCAGCCCTGGACAGGGGATTAGCTCCTACAATGAGCAGTTCTTC CASSPGQGISSYNEQFF TRBJ2-1 TRBD1 TRBV5-1 NA